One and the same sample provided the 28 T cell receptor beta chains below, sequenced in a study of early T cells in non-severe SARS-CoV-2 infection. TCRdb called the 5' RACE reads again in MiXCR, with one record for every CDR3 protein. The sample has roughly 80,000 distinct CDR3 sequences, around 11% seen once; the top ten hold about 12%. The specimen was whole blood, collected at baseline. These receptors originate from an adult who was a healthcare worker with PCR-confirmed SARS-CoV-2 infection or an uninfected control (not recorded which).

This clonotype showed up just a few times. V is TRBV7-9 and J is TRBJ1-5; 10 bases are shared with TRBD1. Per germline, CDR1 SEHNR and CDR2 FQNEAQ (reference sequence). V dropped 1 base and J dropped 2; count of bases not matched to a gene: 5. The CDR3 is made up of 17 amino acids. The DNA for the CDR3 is TGTGCCAGCAGCTTAGTGACCGGGACAGGGGGCAATCAGCCCCAGCATTTT. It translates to CASSLVTGTGGNQPQHF.

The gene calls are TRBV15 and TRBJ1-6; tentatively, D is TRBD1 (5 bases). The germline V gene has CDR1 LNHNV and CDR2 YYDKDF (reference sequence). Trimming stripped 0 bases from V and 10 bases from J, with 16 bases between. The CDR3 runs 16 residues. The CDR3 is CATSRDAGGRASPLHF. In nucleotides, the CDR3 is TGTGCCACCAGCAGAGATGCGGGGGGAAGGGCGTCACCCCTCCACTTT.

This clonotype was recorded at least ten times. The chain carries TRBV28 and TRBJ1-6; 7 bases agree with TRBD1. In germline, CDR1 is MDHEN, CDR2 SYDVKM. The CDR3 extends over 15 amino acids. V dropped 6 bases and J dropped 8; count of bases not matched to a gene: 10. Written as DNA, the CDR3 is TGTGCCAGCAGGGGGACCGGGACAGATCATTCACCCCTCCACTTT. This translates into CASRGTGTDHSPLHF.

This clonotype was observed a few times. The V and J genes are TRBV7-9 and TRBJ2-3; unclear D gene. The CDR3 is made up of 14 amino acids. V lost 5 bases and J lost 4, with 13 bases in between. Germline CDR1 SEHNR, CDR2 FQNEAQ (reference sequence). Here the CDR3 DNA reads TGTGCCAGCAGCCCCACCCCGGGCGCAGATACGCAGTATTTT. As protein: CASSPTPGADTQYF.

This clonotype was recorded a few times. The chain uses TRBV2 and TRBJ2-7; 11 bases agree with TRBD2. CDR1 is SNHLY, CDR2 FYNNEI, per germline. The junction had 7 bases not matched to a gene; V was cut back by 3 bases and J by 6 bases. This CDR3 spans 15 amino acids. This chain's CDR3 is CASSDLAGGPSEQYF. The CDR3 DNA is TGTGCCAGCAGTGACTTAGCGGGGGGGCCATCCGAGCAGTACTTC.

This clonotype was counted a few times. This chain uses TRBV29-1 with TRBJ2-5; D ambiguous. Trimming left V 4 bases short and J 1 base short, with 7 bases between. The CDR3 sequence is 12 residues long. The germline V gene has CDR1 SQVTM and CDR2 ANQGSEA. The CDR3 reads CSVVAGQETQYF. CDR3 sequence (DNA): TGCAGCGTTGTGGCCGGCCAAGAGACCCAGTACTTC.

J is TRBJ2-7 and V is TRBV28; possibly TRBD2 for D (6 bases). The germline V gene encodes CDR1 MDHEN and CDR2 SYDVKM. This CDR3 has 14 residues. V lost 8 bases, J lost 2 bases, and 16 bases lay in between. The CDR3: CASLTGTPTYEQYF. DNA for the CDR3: TGTGCCAGCCTTACGGGGACTCCAACCTACGAGCAGTACTTC.

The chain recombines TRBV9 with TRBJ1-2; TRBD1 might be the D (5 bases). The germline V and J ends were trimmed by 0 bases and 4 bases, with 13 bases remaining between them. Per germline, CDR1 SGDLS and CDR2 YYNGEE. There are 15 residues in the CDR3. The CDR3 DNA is TGTGCCAGCAGCGTAGACGGGGGGACGAGCTATGGCTACACCTTC. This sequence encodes CASSVDGGTSYGYTF.

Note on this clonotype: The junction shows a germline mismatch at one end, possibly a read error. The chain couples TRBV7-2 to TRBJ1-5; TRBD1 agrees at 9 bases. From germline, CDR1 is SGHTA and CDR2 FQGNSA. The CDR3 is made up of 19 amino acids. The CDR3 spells CASSSSTGGIPRPDQSQHF. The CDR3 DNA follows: TGTGCCAGCAGCTCTTCGACAGGGGGGATTCCTAGGCCGGATCAGTCCCAGCATTTT.

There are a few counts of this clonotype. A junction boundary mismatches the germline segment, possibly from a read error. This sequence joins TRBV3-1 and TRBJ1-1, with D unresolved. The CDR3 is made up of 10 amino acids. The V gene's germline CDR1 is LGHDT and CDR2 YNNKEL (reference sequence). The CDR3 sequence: CASSQDRTHF. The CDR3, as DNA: TGTGCCAGCAGCCAAGATAGGACCCACTTT.

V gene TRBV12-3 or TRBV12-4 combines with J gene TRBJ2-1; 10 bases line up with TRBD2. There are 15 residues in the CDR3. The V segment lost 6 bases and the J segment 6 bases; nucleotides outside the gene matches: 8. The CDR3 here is CASRRTGLASNEQFF. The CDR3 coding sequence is TGTGCCAGCAGACGAACGGGACTAGCGTCCAATGAGCAGTTCTTC.

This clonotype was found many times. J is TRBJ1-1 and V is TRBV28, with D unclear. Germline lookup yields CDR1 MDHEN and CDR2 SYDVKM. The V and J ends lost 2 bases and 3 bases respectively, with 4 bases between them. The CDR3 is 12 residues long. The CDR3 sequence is CASSLTYTEAFF. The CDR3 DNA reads TGTGCCAGCAGTTTAACCTACACTGAAGCTTTCTTT. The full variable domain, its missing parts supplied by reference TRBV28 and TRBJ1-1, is DVKVTQSSRYLVKRTGEKVFLECVQDMDHENMFWYRQDPGLGLRLIYFSYDVKMKEKGDIPEGYSVSREKKERFSLILESASTNQTSMYLCASSLTYTEAFFGQGTRLTVV.

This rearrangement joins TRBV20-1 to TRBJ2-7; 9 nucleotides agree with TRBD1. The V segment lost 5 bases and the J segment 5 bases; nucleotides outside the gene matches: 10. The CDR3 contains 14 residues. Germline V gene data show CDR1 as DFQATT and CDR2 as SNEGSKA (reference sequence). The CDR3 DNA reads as TGCAGTGCTCTCCGGGACAGGGCTGAAAACGAGCAGTACTTC. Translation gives CSALRDRAENEQYF.

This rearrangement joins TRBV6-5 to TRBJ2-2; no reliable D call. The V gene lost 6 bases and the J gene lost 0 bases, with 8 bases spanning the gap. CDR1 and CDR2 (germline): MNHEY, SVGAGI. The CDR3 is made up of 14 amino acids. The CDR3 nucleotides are TGTGCCAGCAGGGGTGACACGAACACCGGGGAGCTGTTTTTT. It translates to CASRGDTNTGELFF.

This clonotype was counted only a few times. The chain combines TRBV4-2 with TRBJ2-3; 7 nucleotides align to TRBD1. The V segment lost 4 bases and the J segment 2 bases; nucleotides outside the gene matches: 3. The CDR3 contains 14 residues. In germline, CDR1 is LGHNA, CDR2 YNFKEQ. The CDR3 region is CASSPGTDTDTQYF. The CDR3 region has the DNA TGTGCCAGCAGCCCTGGGACAGACACAGATACGCAGTATTTT.

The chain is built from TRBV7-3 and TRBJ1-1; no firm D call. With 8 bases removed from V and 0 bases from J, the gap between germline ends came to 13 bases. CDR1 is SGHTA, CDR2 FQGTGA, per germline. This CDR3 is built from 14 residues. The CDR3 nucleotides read TGTGCCAGCTCCGCTCTGCCTGTGAACACTGAAGCTTTCTTT. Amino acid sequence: CASSALPVNTEAFF.

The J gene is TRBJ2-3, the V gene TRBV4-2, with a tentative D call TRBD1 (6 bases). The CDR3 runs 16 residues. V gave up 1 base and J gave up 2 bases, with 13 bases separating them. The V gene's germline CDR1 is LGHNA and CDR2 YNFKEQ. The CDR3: CASSQAGQGNTDTQYF. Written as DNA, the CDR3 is TGTGCCAGCAGCCAAGCGGGGCAGGGGAACACAGATACGCAGTATTTT.

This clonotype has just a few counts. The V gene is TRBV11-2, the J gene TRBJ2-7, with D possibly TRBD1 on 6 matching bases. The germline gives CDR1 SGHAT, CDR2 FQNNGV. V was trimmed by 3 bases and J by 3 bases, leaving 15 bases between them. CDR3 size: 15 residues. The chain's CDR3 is CASSLDSFSDYEQYF. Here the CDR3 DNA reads TGTGCCAGCAGCTTGGACAGTTTTAGTGACTACGAGCAGTACTTC.

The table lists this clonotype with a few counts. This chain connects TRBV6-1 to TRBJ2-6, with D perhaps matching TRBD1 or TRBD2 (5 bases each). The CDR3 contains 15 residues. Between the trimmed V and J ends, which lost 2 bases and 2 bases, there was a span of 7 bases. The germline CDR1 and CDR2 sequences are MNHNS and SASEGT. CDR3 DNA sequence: TGTGCCAGCAGTGAACGGGGCCCTGGGGCCAACGTCCTGACTTTC. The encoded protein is CASSERGPGANVLTF.

CDR3 protein: CASSHLRQEREKLFF. The CDR3 bases are TGTGCCAGCAGCCATCTCCGGCAGGAGCGTGAAAAACTGTTTTTT. The genes are TRBV13 and TRBJ1-4; the D is unclear. This CDR3 region has 15 residues. CDR1 and CDR2 (germline): PRHDT, FYEKMQ (reference sequence). Between the trimmed V and J ends, which lost 5 bases and 7 bases, there was a span of 17 bases.

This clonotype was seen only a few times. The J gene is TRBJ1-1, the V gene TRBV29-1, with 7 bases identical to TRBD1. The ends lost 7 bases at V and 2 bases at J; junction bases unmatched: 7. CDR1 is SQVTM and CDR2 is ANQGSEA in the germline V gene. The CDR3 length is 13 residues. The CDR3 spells CSAEQGINTEAFF. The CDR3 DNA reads TGCAGCGCCGAACAGGGGATAAACACTGAAGCTTTCTTT.

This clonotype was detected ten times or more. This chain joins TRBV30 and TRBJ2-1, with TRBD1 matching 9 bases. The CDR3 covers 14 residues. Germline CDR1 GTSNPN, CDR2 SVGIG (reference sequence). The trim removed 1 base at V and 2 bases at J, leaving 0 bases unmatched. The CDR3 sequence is CAWSGQGAYNEQFF. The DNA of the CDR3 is TGTGCCTGGAGTGGACAGGGGGCCTACAATGAGCAGTTCTTC.

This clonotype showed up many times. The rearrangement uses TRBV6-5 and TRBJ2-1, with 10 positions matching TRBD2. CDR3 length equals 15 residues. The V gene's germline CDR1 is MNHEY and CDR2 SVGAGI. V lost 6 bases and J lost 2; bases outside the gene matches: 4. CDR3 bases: TGTGCCAGCAGGAGAAGCGGGGGGGCCTACAATGAGCAGTTCTTC. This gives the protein CASRRSGGAYNEQFF.

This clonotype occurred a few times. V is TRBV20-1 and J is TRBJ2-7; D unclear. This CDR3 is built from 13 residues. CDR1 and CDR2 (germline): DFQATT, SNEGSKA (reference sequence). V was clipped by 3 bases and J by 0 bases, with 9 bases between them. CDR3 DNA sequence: TGCAGTGCTAGTGCCCAGACCTCCTACGAGCAGTACTTC. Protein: CSASAQTSYEQYF.

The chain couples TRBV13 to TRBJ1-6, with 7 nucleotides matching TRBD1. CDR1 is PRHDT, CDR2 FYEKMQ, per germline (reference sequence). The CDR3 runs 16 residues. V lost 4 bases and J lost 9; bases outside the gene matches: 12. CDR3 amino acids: CASSSNRGAVSSPLHF. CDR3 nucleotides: TGTGCCAGCAGCTCGAACAGGGGCGCCGTAAGTTCACCCCTCCACTTT.

The CDR3 sequence: CSEGTTHDTQYF. CDR3 in DNA: TGCAGCGAGGGGACTACCCATGATACGCAGTATTTT. This rearrangement joins TRBV29-1 to TRBJ2-3, with 7 bases matching TRBD2. This CDR3 spans 12 amino acids. The germline CDR1 and CDR2 sequences are SQVTM and ANQGSEA. The trim removed 7 bases at V and 6 bases at J, leaving 7 bases unmatched.

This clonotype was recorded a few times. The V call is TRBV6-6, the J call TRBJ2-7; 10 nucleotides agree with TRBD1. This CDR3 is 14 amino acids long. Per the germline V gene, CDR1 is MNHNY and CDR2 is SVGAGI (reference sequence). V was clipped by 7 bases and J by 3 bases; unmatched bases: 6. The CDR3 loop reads CASIRGQGIYEQYF. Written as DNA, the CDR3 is TGTGCCAGCATCCGGGGACAGGGGATCTACGAGCAGTACTTC.

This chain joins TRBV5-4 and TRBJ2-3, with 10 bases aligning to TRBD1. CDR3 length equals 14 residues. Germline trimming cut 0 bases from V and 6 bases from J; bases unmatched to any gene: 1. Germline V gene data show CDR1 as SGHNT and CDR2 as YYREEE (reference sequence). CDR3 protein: CASSLGQGADTQYF. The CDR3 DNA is TGTGCCAGCAGCTTGGGACAGGGGGCCGATACGCAGTATTTT.